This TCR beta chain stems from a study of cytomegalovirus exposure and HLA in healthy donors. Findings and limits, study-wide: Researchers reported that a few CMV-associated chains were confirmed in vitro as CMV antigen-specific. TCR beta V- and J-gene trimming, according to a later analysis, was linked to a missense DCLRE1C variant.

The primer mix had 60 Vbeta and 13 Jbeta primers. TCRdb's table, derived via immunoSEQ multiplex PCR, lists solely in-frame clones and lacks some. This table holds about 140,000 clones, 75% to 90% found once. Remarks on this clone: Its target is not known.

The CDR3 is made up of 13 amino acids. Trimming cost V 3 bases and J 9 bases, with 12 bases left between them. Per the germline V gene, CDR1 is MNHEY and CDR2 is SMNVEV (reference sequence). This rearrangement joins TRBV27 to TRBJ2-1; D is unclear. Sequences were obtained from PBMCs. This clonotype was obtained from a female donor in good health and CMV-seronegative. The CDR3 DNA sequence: TGTGCCAGCAGTTTGCTACAGTTTGGTGAGCAGTTCTTC. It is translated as CASSLLQFGEQFF.